The 28 T cell receptor beta chains reported below all come from one sample, sequenced in a study of patients and donors after allogeneic stem cell transplantation. TCRdb reprocessed the RT-PCR reads via MiXCR and lists one record per CDR3 protein. Of roughly 960,000 distinct CDR3 sequences in the sample, roughly 18% were seen once. The source material was blood, either unsorted or a sorted T cell fraction (not recorded which). The receptors were gathered from a human donor who was either an allogeneic HSCT recipient or a stem cell or donor lymphocyte infusion donor (not recorded which). It is not recorded whose cells these are; they may come from a transplant donor.

This clonotype was observed many times. The rearrangement uses TRBV29-1 and TRBJ2-2; D might be TRBD1 (6 bases). This CDR3 has 13 residues. V lost 6 bases to trimming and J lost 5 bases, with 13 bases between them. Per germline, CDR1 SQVTM and CDR2 ANQGSEA. The CDR3, as DNA: TGCAGCGTGGCGACAGGACAGACCGGGGAGCTGTTTTTT. Protein sequence: CSVATGQTGELFF.

The chain is built from TRBV9 and TRBJ2-5, with 8 bases identical to TRBD2. The germline CDR1 and CDR2 sequences are SGDLS and YYNGEE. The CDR3 totals 14 residues. V was clipped by 4 bases and J by 1 base; unmatched bases: 3. CDR3 loop: CASSFGTSQETQYF. CDR3 sequence (DNA): TGTGCCAGCAGCTTCGGGACTAGCCAAGAGACCCAGTACTTC.

This sequence joins TRBV12-3 or TRBV12-4 and TRBJ1-3, with TRBD1 as a possible D gene (6 bases). The CDR3 spans 17 residues. Trimming removed 7 bases at V and 4 bases at J, with 23 bases between. The CDR3 DNA reads as TGTGCCAGCAACACCTACGGGGGGGGGCTGGAAGGAAACACCATATATTTT. Encoded protein: CASNTYGGGLEGNTIYF.

V gene TRBV20-1 combines with J gene TRBJ2-7; TRBD2 is a possible D gene (5 bases). Per germline, CDR1 DFQATT and CDR2 SNEGSKA (reference sequence). The CDR3 runs 13 residues. The ends were cut back, 0 bases at V and 4 bases at J, with 10 bases in the middle. The CDR3 DNA sequence: TGCAGTGCTAGAGACTCGGAGGTGTACGAGCAGTACTTC. This sequence encodes CSARDSEVYEQYF.

This clonotype came up many times. An end of the junction does not agree with germline; a read error may underlie this. The chain carries TRBV5-1 and TRBJ1-1; the D is unclear. The CDR3 is 13 amino acids. CDR1 SGHRS and CDR2 YFSETQ come from the germline V gene. The CDR3 reads CASSLKGNTEAFF. The CDR3 nucleotides read TGTGCCAGCAGCTTAAAGGGGAACACTGAAGCTTTCTTT.

The sample holds many counts of this clonotype. The rearrangement uses TRBV20-1 and TRBJ1-1; the D is unclear. Per the germline V gene, CDR1 is DFQATT and CDR2 is SNEGSKA (reference sequence). The V end lost 3 bases, the J end lost 0 bases, and 11 bases lay between the germline ends. There are 14 residues in the CDR3. For the CDR3, the DNA is TGCAGTGCTAGCCCGACGGGAATGAACACTGAAGCTTTCTTT. The encoded protein is CSASPTGMNTEAFF.

This clonotype turned up a few times. The chain combines TRBV27 with TRBJ1-5; 9 bases are a match to TRBD1. V shed 4 bases and J 3 bases; nucleotides not matched to a gene: 7. The germline V gene encodes CDR1 MNHEY and CDR2 SMNVEV (reference sequence). CDR3 length: 16 amino acids. The CDR3 sequence: CASSYLGQGSNQPQHF. The DNA of the CDR3 is TGTGCCAGCAGTTACCTGGGACAGGGCTCCAATCAGCCCCAGCATTTT.

As to this clonotype: Given a much more abundant clone one base away, this may be a read error. This sequence joins TRBV11-1 and TRBJ2-7, with unresolved D. Germline assignment: CDR1 SGHAT and CDR2 FQDESV (reference sequence). The CDR3 loop spans 14 amino acids. With 2 bases removed from V and 0 bases from J, the gap between germline ends came to 8 bases. Here the CDR3 reads CASSLSHSSYEQYF. The DNA of the CDR3 is TGTGCCAGCAGCTTATCGCACAGCTCCTACGAGCAGTACTTC.

This chain links TRBV12-3 or TRBV12-4 with TRBJ2-3, with TRBD2 matching 7 bases. This CDR3 contains 15 residues. With V trimmed by 6 bases and J by 0 bases, 6 bases remained unmatched. CDR3 DNA: TGTGCCAGCAGGGAGGGGACTACTAGCACAGATACGCAGTATTTT. This sequence encodes CASREGTTSTDTQYF.

In this sample, this clonotype turned up a few times. This chain links TRBV24-1 with TRBJ2-7; D may be TRBD1 (6 bases). The germline CDR1 and CDR2 sequences are KGHDR and SFDVKD. The V gene lost 9 bases and the J gene lost 0 bases, with 17 bases spanning the gap. This CDR3 comprises 15 residues. CDR3 amino acids: CATLSGTDSSYEQYF. CDR3 nucleotides: TGTGCCACCTTGTCGGGCACGGACAGCTCCTACGAGCAGTACTTC.

The rearrangement uses TRBV4-1 and TRBJ2-2; D ambiguous. This CDR3 is 14 amino acids long. Germline loops: CDR1 MGHRA, CDR2 YSYEKL. Trimming pared 1 base from V and 6 bases from J, leaving 9 bases between. CDR3 amino acids: CASSQVVGSGELFF. The CDR3 DNA reads TGCGCCAGCAGCCAAGTGGTTGGCTCCGGGGAGCTGTTTTTT.

This clonotype was counted only a few times. The chain joins TRBV20-1 to TRBJ2-5; D gene uncertain. V was clipped by 3 bases and J by 0 bases, with 11 bases between them. This CDR3 is built from 14 residues. CDR1 is DFQATT, CDR2 SNEGSKA, per germline (reference sequence). The CDR3 DNA is TGCAGTGCTAGGTTTGATGTGTACCAAGAGACCCAGTACTTC. This gives the protein CSARFDVYQETQYF.

The genes are TRBV5-1 and TRBJ1-4; D possibly corresponds to TRBD1 (5 bases). CDR3 length: 14 amino acids. V lost 3 bases and J lost 4, with 10 bases in between. Germline V lookup: CDR1 SGHRS, CDR2 YFSETQ. The CDR3 spells CASSSGLLNEKLFF. The CDR3 nucleotides are TGCGCCAGCAGCTCGGGACTTCTTAATGAAAAACTGTTTTTT.

The chain employs TRBV27 and TRBJ1-4, with D unresolved. This CDR3 has 14 residues. The germline CDR1 and CDR2 sequences are MNHEY and SMNVEV (reference sequence). Trimming left V 2 bases short and J 3 bases short, with 7 bases between. This CDR3 reads CASSLAAPNEKLFF. The DNA of the CDR3 is TGTGCCAGCAGTTTAGCGGCCCCTAATGAAAAACTGTTTTTT.

This clonotype has a count of ten or more. The chain carries TRBV10-3 and TRBJ2-1, with TRBD1 identical over 8 bases. Germline CDR1 is ENHRY and CDR2 is SYGVKD. Losses at the gene ends were 6 bases for V and 10 bases for J; bases not matched to a gene: 8. This CDR3 spans 13 amino acids. The CDR3 nucleotides are TGTGCCATCAGAGAGGACAGGGTGTTGGAGCAGTTCTTC. Encoded protein: CAIREDRVLEQFF.

This clonotype has just a few counts. In nucleotides, the CDR3 is TGTGCCAGCAGTTTAGGCGCCGCTAGCGGGCGACGCTCCTACGAGCAGTACTTC. It yields the protein CASSLGAASGRRSYEQYF. The chain couples TRBV12-3 or TRBV12-4 to TRBJ2-7, with TRBD2 identical over 8 bases. The junction had 11 bases not matched to a gene; V was cut back by 1 base and J by 0 bases. This CDR3 region has 18 residues.

The rearrangement links TRBV6-1 to TRBJ2-5; D gene unclear. The CDR3 loop spans 15 amino acids. CDR1 is MNHNS, CDR2 SASEGT, per germline. The V end was cut by 4 bases, the J end by 7 bases, with 19 bases between. CDR3 DNA: TGTGCCAGCAGTGCCGAGAAGGGTTCCCTATCGACCCAGTACTTC. Protein: CASSAEKGSLSTQYF.

This clonotype was detected many times. The gene calls are TRBV24-1 and TRBJ2-1; 9 bases match TRBD2. Per the germline V gene, CDR1 is KGHDR and CDR2 is SFDVKD. This CDR3 has 16 residues. V lost 3 bases and J lost 8; bases outside the gene matches: 10. The DNA for the CDR3 is TGTGCCACCAGTGATCGAAGCGGGGGGAGCCTCGATGAGCAGTTCTTC. Amino acid sequence: CATSDRSGGSLDEQFF.

This clonotype was detected a few times. CDR3 coding DNA: TGTGCCAGCAGCTTATACCCAGCGGGGTATTCAGATACGCAGTATTTT. Its translation is CASSLYPAGYSDTQYF. The chain uses TRBV7-2 and TRBJ2-3, with 7 positions matching TRBD2. This CDR3 is 16 amino acids long. The V gene's germline CDR1 is SGHTA and CDR2 FQGNSA. V lost 2 bases to trimming and J lost 4 bases; unmatched junction nucleotides: 9.

This clonotype was seen more than once but under ten times. This chain joins TRBV9 and TRBJ1-1, with D perhaps TRBD1 (5 bases). CDR1 SGDLS and CDR2 YYNGEE come from the germline V gene. V was pared by 5 bases and J by 3 bases, with 14 bases between. The CDR3 has 14 amino acids. This CDR3 reads CASRRGGLDTEAFF. The CDR3 DNA reads TGTGCCAGCAGGAGGGGAGGGTTGGACACTGAAGCTTTCTTT.

The CDR3 DNA follows: TGCAGCGTTGAAGAGGGTAGCGGGGGAAACAATGAGCAGTTCTTC. This codes for CSVEEGSGGNNEQFF. The rearrangement joins TRBV29-1 to TRBJ2-1; 9 bases match TRBD2. The CDR3 is 15 amino acids. Germline V gene lookup returns CDR1 SQVTM and CDR2 ANQGSEA. Trimming took 0 bases from V and 5 from J; bases not matched to a gene: 5.

There are a few counts of this clonotype. V and J are TRBV29-1 and TRBJ2-7; D is perhaps TRBD1 (6 bases). Germline loops: CDR1 SQVTM, CDR2 ANQGSEA. Trimming took 4 bases from V and 0 from J, leaving 7 bases between them. This CDR3 comprises 12 residues. CDR3 nucleotide sequence: TGCAGCGTTGGGACAGTCTCCTACGAGCAGTACTTC. It specifies CSVGTVSYEQYF.

The V and J genes are TRBV4-3 and TRBJ2-1, with D perhaps matching TRBD1 (7 bases). The V end lost 0 bases, the J end lost 8 bases, and 14 bases lay between the germline ends. The germline V gene has CDR1 LGHNA and CDR2 YSLEER. The CDR3 covers 15 residues. CDR3 sequence: CASSQEGRGVHEQFF. As DNA, the CDR3 is TGCGCCAGCAGCCAAGAGGGCAGGGGGGTTCATGAGCAGTTCTTC.

This clonotype was counted a few times. CDR3 in amino acids: CASSLESYTQYF. DNA for the CDR3: TGTGCCAGCAGTTTAGAGTCATATACGCAGTATTTT. The chain carries TRBV2 and TRBJ2-3; D ambiguous. Per the germline V gene, CDR1 is SNHLY and CDR2 is FYNNEI. Trimming removed 5 bases from V and 7 bases from J, with 10 bases in between. The CDR3 spans 12 residues.

The V gene is TRBV7-2, the J gene TRBJ1-5; D possibly corresponds to TRBD1 (6 bases). CDR1 is SGHTA, CDR2 FQGNSA, per germline. V was trimmed by 4 bases and J by 0 bases, leaving 10 bases between them. The CDR3 spans 15 residues. The CDR3 DNA reads TGTGCCAGCAGCTCGGACAGAAATAGCAATCAGCCCCAGCATTTT. It translates to CASSSDRNSNQPQHF.

The genes are TRBV20-1 and TRBJ2-5, with D tentatively TRBD1 (5 bases). CDR1 is DFQATT, CDR2 SNEGSKA, per germline (reference sequence). Trimming removed 3 bases at V and 5 bases at J, with 13 bases between. The CDR3 loop spans 13 amino acids. The chain's CDR3 is CSASTQGEETQYF. CDR3 bases: TGCAGTGCTAGTACCCAGGGCGAGGAGACCCAGTACTTC.

The chain couples TRBV12-3 or TRBV12-4 to TRBJ1-5; D might be TRBD1 (5 bases). This CDR3 has 15 amino acids. V was trimmed by 5 bases and J by 3 bases, leaving 14 bases between them. CDR3 sequence reads: CASSKLTASNQPQHF. CDR3 bases: TGTGCCAGCAGTAAATTGACAGCTTCCAATCAGCCCCAGCATTTT.

The V call is TRBV11-3, the J call TRBJ2-1; unclear D gene. The CDR3 is made up of 15 amino acids. V lost 1 base and J lost 6, with 13 bases in between. Germline V gene data show CDR1 as SGHNT and CDR2 as YENEEA. Here the CDR3 reads CASSLVGSNSNEQFF. CDR3 nucleotides: TGTGCCAGCAGCTTAGTGGGCAGCAACTCCAATGAGCAGTTCTTC.